Below, 4 T cell receptor beta chains from the same sample are listed, as sequenced in a study of T cell responses to AZD1222 COVID-19 vaccine. Sequencing was performed with immunoSEQ multiplex PCR; in TCRdb, only in-frame clones are kept and a portion is missing. The table lists roughly 100,000 clones, approximately 88% of them singletons, with 20% to 25% in the top ten. The sample consisted of peripheral blood, taken on day 0 of AZD1222 vaccination. The receptors here all came from an adult in good health.

The gene calls are TRBV7-2 and TRBJ2-7; D is unresolved. Trimming pared 2 bases from V and 1 base from J, leaving 6 bases between. This CDR3 comprises 13 residues. The germline V gene encodes CDR1 SGHTA and CDR2 FQGNSA. Here the CDR3 reads CASSLSSSYEQYF. CDR3 sequence (DNA): TGTGCCAGCAGCTTAAGTTCGTCCTACGAGCAGTACTTC. Variable domain in full (rest from reference TRBV7-2 and TRBJ2-7): GAGVSQSPSNKVTEKGKDVELRCDPISGHTALYWYRQSLGQGLEFLIYFQGNSAPDKSGLPSDRFSAERTGGSVSTLTIQRTQQEDSAVYLCASSLSSSYEQYFGPGTRLTVT.

The rearrangement uses TRBV7-9 and TRBJ2-5; the match to TRBD2 covers 9 bases. V lost 1 base to trimming and J lost 0 bases; unmatched junction nucleotides: 3. CDR1 is SEHNR and CDR2 is FQNEAQ in the germline V gene (reference sequence). The CDR3 totals 16 residues. CDR3 DNA sequence: TGTGCCAGCAGCTTAGGAAGCGGGGGGTACCAAGAGACCCAGTACTTC. It translates to CASSLGSGGYQETQYF.

This chain links TRBV11-3 with TRBJ2-5, with 10 bases that match TRBD2. This CDR3 contains 16 residues. Germline values: CDR1 SGHNT, CDR2 YENEEA. V shed 5 bases, J shed 0 bases, and the junction held 6 bases outside the gene matches. The chain's CDR3 is CASSKGLAGDQETQYF. CDR3 nucleotide sequence: TGTGCCAGCAGCAAAGGGCTAGCGGGGGACCAAGAGACCCAGTACTTC.

The V call is TRBV14, the J call TRBJ1-2, with unresolved D. The germline V and J ends were trimmed by 0 bases and 8 bases, with 13 bases remaining between them. The CDR3 length is 14 residues. Germline lookup yields CDR1 SGHDN and CDR2 FVKESK. The CDR3 loop is CASSQERLAGGYTF. The CDR3 bases are TGTGCCAGCAGCCAAGAGCGCCTCGCGGGAGGCTACACCTTC.